This entry features one TCR beta chain sequence. Trimming took off 0 bases at V and 0 bases at J, with 6 bases between the two ends. CDR3 length equals 15 residues. Germline V gives CDR1 LGHDT, CDR2 YNNKEL (reference sequence). Authors' data handling: From reference gene primer amplification, estimates of nucleated cell counts were derived. The assay was immunoSEQ multiplex PCR, and TCRdb's table has in-frame clones only and misses some. Clonal size and the V and J genes are those of that table, whereas D and trimming came from the DNA. The table records approximately 250,000 clones, 84% of them present only once. These data are taken from a study of blood T cell repertoires in COVID-19. Study overall: Spain, Italy and the United States supplied samples that represented acute and convalescent COVID-19. PBMCs, B-cell-depleted T cells, or T cells provided the cDNA or gDNA that made up the material.

This rearrangement joins TRBV3-1 (or the pseudogene TRBV3-2) to TRBJ2-1; no clear D gene. The sequenced material came from peripheral blood. The TCR originated in a human donor in a cohort sampled during active COVID-19. CDR3 in amino acids: CASSQDPGSYNEQFF. The DNA of the CDR3 is TGTGCCAGCAGCCAAGATCCAGGCTCCTACAATGAGCAGTTCTTC.